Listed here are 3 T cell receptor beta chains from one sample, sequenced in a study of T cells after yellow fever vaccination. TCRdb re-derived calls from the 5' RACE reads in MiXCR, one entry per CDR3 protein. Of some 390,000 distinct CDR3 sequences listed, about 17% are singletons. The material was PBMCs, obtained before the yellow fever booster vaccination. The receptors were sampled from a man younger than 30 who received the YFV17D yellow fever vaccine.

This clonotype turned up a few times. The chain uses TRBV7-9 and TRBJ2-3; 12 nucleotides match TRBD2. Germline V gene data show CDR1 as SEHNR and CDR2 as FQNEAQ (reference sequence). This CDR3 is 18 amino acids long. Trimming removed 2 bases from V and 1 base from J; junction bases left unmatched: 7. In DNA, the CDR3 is TGTGCCAGCAGCTTACCTACTAGCGGGGGGCCGCGCACAGATACGCAGTATTTT. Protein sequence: CASSLPTSGGPRTDTQYF.

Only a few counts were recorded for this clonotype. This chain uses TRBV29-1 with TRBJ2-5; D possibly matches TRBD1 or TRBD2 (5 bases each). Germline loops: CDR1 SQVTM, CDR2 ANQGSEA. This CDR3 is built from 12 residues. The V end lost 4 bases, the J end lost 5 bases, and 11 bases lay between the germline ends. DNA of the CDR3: TGCAGCGTTGCAGGGACGCGGGAGACCCAGTACTTC. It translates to CSVAGTRETQYF.

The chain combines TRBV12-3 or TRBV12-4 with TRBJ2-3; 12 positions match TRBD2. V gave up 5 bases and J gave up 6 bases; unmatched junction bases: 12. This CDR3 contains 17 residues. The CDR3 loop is CASSPTLLAGGPDTQYF. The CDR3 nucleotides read TGTGCCAGCAGTCCCACCCTGCTAGCGGGGGGGCCCGATACGCAGTATTTT.